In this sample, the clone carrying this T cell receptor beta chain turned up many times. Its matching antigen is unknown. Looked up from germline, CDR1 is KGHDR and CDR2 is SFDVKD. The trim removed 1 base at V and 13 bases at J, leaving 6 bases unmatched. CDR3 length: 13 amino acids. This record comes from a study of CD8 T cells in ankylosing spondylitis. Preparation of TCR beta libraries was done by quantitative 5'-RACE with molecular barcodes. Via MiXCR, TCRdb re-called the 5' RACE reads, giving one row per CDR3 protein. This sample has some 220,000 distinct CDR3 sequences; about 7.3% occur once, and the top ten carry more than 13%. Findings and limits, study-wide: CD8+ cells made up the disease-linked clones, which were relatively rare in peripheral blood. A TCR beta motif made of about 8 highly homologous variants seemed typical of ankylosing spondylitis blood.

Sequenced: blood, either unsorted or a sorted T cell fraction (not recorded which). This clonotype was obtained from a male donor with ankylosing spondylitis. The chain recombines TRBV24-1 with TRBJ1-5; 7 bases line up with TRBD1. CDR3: CATSDLGTEGQHF. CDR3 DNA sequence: TGTGCCACCAGTGATTTAGGGACAGAGGGGCAGCATTTT.